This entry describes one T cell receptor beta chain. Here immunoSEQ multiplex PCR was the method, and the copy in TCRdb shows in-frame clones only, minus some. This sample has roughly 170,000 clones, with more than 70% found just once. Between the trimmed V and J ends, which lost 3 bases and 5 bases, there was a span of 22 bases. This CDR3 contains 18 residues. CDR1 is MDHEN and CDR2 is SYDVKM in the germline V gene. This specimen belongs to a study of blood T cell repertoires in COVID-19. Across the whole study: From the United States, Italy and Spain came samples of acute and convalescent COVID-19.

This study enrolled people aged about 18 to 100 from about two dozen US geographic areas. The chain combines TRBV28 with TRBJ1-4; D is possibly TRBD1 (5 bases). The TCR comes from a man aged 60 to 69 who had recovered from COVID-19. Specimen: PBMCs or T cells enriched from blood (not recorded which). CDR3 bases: TGTGCCAGCAGTTTGCTCTCGCGTTTTGACAGAAAGAATGAAAAACTGTTTTTT. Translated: CASSLLSRFDRKNEKLFF.